This TCR beta chain was observed in a study of T cells after yellow fever vaccination (dated by TCRdb to 2018 to 2020). About the full investigation: Libraries from fractions with low cell numbers were prepared with the SMART-Seq v4 Ultra Low Input RNA kit. To track T-cell clones before and after primary and booster YFV17D yellow fever vaccination, bulk TCR alpha and beta repertoires were sequenced longitudinally. Two healthy male donors, one aged 18 to 30 and one aged 30 to 40 years, were included in the cohort. Blood was drawn at multiple timepoints before and after primary and secondary immunization, with bulk PBMC replicates and cell subsets isolated. Broad study findings and their caveats: Only two donors were included in the study, so the extent to which the findings can be generalized is limited. Because abundant contaminating clonotypes from the bulk population could be contained in FACS-sorted repertoires, computational filtering was required. A small share of clonotypes occurred in both CD4 and CD8 compartments, likely arising from convergent recombination. After the booster, most clones that had expanded after primary vaccination were detected again (about 97% of CD4 and about 88% of CD8), suggesting broad maintenance of memory. The secondary T-cell response was weaker than the primary response but faster, peaking on day 5 instead of day 15.

The listed sequencing device is Illumina NovaSeq 6000. TCR cDNA was made using 5'RACE template switching, a step that added a universal primer site and unique molecular identifiers. Priming of cDNA synthesis was performed from both the TCR alpha and TCR beta constant segments. Library amplification used two PCR steps, and the second PCR step added sample barcodes and sequencing adapters. Sequencing of the libraries was done on either Illumina HiSeq 2500 (2x100 bp) or NovaSeq (2x150 bp). Turning to the authors' computational methods: Reads were demultiplexed and collapsed into UMI consensus sequences with MIGEC, and V(D)J alignment was performed with MiXCR. Clonotypes responding to the vaccine were identified with edgeR on replicate PBMC samples, with the criteria of FDR below 0.01 and a log2 fold change above 5 up to day 15. Each bulk clonotype received a CD4 or CD8 identity based on whether the sequenced CD4 or CD8 repertoire contained that clonotype at higher abundance. In TCRdb, the public reads were trimmed at Q25 with fastp and aligned with MiXCR, with productive beta chains retained. Identical CDR3 proteins give one entry, which carries the most common genes and DNA. TCRdb, not the authors, supplied the V and J calls. The sample table lists hundreds of thousands of distinct CDR3 sequences, more than 3% of them with a count of one. 23% of the sample is held by the ten biggest clonotypes.

CDR1 and CDR2, looked up from the germline V gene, are SGHRS and YFSETQ. V gives up 0 bases and J gives up 4 bases, and the segment between their germline ends measures 17 bases. Taken from cysteine to phenylalanine, the CDR3 has 18 residues. Only CDR3 DNA is held: 54 bases, read in frame from base 1. The table lists this clonotype with a few counts. Its target antigen remains unknown. There are no base qualities to consult, and no much larger clone falls within one base. What the treatment or condition label conveys for this sample: live attenuated yellow fever vaccine strain. Two biological replicates of bulk PBMCs were collected at each blood-draw timepoint. A standard Ficoll-Paque protocol was used to isolate PBMCs from peripheral blood. TriZol was used to extract RNA from bulk PBMCs, from CD4 and CD8 fractions, and from dextramer-positive and dextramer-negative fractions.

The chain was built from TRBV5-1 and TRBJ2-6; the D gene is not confidently resolved. The receptor was isolated from a man between 18 and 29 years old who received the YFV17D yellow fever vaccine. The sample in question was PBMCs, obtained on the day of the yellow fever booster vaccination. In nucleotide form, the sequence is TGCGCCAGCAGCTTGGATCCAGCCACCGTCCTCGGGGCCAACGTCCTGACTTTC. Its coded protein is CASSLDPATVLGANVLTF.